This passage covers 14 T cell receptor beta chains from one sample sequenced in a study of shared clonotypes between healthy human individuals. Produced via immunoSEQ multiplex PCR; TCRdb's table is partial and in-frame only. The sample yields 530,000 or so clones, over 75% seen once. Sequencing was done on a sample of PBMCs. These receptors were obtained from a woman between 40 and 50 years old in good health. Some clones in this sample may be carry-over from other donors' samples.

This clone was seen just once. The V and J genes are TRBV11-2 and TRBJ2-3; D uncertain. V dropped 2 bases and J dropped 4 bases, with 7 bases sitting between them. Germline-derived CDR1 and CDR2 are SGHAT and FQNNGV. The CDR3 totals 13 residues. CDR3 DNA: TGTGCCAGCAGCTTAACCTGGCCAGATACGCAGTATTTT. This codes for CASSLTWPDTQYF.

The V and J genes are TRBV11-3 and TRBJ2-7, with a possible D match to TRBD2 (5 bases). From germline, CDR1 is SGHNT and CDR2 YENEEA. The ends were cut back, 0 bases at V and 7 bases at J, with 25 bases in the middle. The CDR3 consists of 18 residues. The CDR3 sequence is CASSLDPTPADRLREQYF. The DNA for the CDR3 is TGTGCCAGCAGCTTAGACCCCACGCCAGCGGACCGCCTACGAGAGCAGTACTTC.

This chain links TRBV5-1 with TRBJ2-1; 9 nucleotides match TRBD2. The germline gives CDR1 SGHRS, CDR2 YFSETQ. The V gene end was trimmed by 5 bases and the J gene end by 5 bases; junction bases not matched to a gene: 14. The CDR3 runs to 17 residues. The CDR3 DNA is TGCGCCAGCAGGAAAGGGACTAGCAGAAGAATAAACAATGAGCAGTTCTTC. It specifies CASRKGTSRRINNEQFF.

The chain uses TRBV10-3 and TRBJ1-1; no firm D call. The germline CDR1 and CDR2 sequences are ENHRY and SYGVKD. CDR3 size: 13 residues. V shed 11 bases and J shed 1 base, with 14 bases lying between them. The CDR3 sequence is CAARTDGNTEAFF. The CDR3 nucleotides are TGTGCCGCCCGGACGGACGGGAACACTGAAGCTTTCTTT.

This chain uses TRBV9 with TRBJ2-5; D call uncertain. The V gene's germline CDR1 is SGDLS and CDR2 YYNGEE. V lost 0 bases, J lost 4 bases, and 10 bases lay in between. CDR3 length equals 14 residues. The CDR3 DNA sequence: TGTGCCAGCAGCGTAGGGGGAATAGCAGAGACCCAGTACTTC. Protein: CASSVGGIAETQYF. Using reference TRBV9 and TRBJ2-5 for the parts outside the CDR3, the full variable domain is DSGVTQTPKHLITATGQRVTLRCSPRSGDLSVYWYQQSLDQGLQFLIQYYNGEERAKGNILERFSAQQFPDLHSELNLSSLELGDSALYFCASSVGGIAETQYFGPGTRLLVL.

V gene TRBV5-4 combines with J gene TRBJ1-1; D is unresolved. V lost 1 base and J 1 base, leaving 5 bases between the germline ends. The germline V gene has CDR1 SGHNT and CDR2 YYREEE (reference sequence). The CDR3 sequence is 13 residues long. The CDR3: CASSLTKNTEAFF. DNA of the CDR3: TGTGCCAGCAGCTTGACTAAGAACACTGAAGCTTTCTTT.

In its sample, this clone was seen once. J is TRBJ1-1 and V is TRBV28, with TRBD1 identical over 7 bases. This CDR3 spans 11 amino acids. CDR1 MDHEN and CDR2 SYDVKM come from the germline V gene. Trimming removed 6 bases from V and 7 bases from J; junction bases left unmatched: 2. The CDR3, as DNA: TGTGCCAGCAGGGGACAGTTTGAAGCTTTCTTT. Its protein is CASRGQFEAFF.

In nucleotides, the CDR3 is TGTGCCTGGAGTCCAGTACGTTGGGACAGCCGCTACGAGCAGTACTTC. Its protein is CAWSPVRWDSRYEQYF. The chain employs TRBV30 and TRBJ2-7; 7 positions match TRBD1. Trimming took 2 bases from V and 3 from J; bases not matched to a gene: 13. The CDR3 is 16 residues long. Germline lookup yields CDR1 GTSNPN and CDR2 SVGIG (reference sequence).

This chain uses TRBV7-9 with TRBJ2-3, with 9 bases matching TRBD1. CDR1 and CDR2 from the germline V gene are SEHNR and FQNEAQ (reference sequence). V lost 5 bases to trimming and J lost 1 base; unmatched junction nucleotides: 7. The CDR3 loop spans 16 amino acids. In DNA, the CDR3 is TGTGCCAGCAGCGGACGGACAGGGGTCCGCACAGATACGCAGTATTTT. This gives the protein CASSGRTGVRTDTQYF.

This clone was detected once. The chain couples TRBV28 to TRBJ1-1; D uncertain. The CDR3 runs to 12 residues. Trimming stripped 2 bases from V and 7 bases from J, with 8 bases between. Per germline, CDR1 MDHEN and CDR2 SYDVKM. The CDR3 loop is CASSLLGFEAFF. The CDR3 bases are TGTGCCAGCAGTTTACTGGGATTTGAAGCTTTCTTT.

The chain carries TRBV2 and TRBJ1-2; D is undetermined. The CDR3 loop spans 15 amino acids. In germline, CDR1 is SNHLY, CDR2 FYNNEI. V was clipped by 1 base and J by 0 bases, with 9 bases between them. CDR3 DNA sequence: TGTGCCAGCAGTGAAGGGACCCAAGCTAACTATGGCTACACCTTC. Its translation: CASSEGTQANYGYTF.

The chain couples TRBV7-8 to TRBJ2-2; the D call may be TRBD1 or TRBD2 (5 bases each). V was pared by 5 bases and J by 5 bases, with 15 bases between. CDR1 SGHVS and CDR2 FQNEAQ come from the germline V gene. This CDR3 contains 15 residues. The CDR3 sequence: CASSLKSWGTGELFF. In DNA form, the CDR3 reads TGTGCCAGCAGCCTTAAGTCCTGGGGGACCGGGGAGCTGTTTTTT.

The sample holds one count of this clone. The V gene is TRBV30, the J gene TRBJ2-2; 10 nucleotides match TRBD2. From germline, CDR1 is GTSNPN and CDR2 SVGIG (reference sequence). V trimming: 1 base; J trimming: 7 bases; junction bases outside the gene matches: 6. This CDR3 is 15 amino acids long. The CDR3 spells CAWSEGLAGGGELFF. CDR3 bases: TGTGCCTGGAGTGAGGGGTTAGCGGGAGGCGGGGAGCTGTTTTTT.

The chain's CDR3 is CASRPGTGFPGELFF. The CDR3 DNA is TGTGCCAGCAGGCCAGGGACAGGGTTTCCGGGGGAGCTGTTTTTT. The chain uses TRBV7-2 and TRBJ2-2; 9 bases align to TRBD1. Per the germline V gene, CDR1 is SGHTA and CDR2 is FQGNSA. The ends lost 6 bases at V and 8 bases at J; junction bases unmatched: 10. This CDR3 is built from 15 residues.